The rows below give T cell receptor beta chains drawn from one sample of a study of blood T cell repertoires in COVID-19. TCRdb keeps only in-frame clones here, not all; method: immunoSEQ multiplex PCR. The sample contains roughly 67,000 clones, approximately 88% of which appear only once. The specimen was peripheral blood. The receptors were sampled from a woman aged 55-69 years with acute or convalescent COVID-19. Each CDR3 is given with its conserved first and last residue. A D gene is named only where the DNA matches it firmly.

length	J	D	V	CDR3
11	TRBJ1-6	.	TRBV20-1	CSAKQASPLHF
16	TRBJ1-2	TRBD1	TRBV10-3	CAISAGQGLLGYGYTF
14	TRBJ2-2	TRBD1	TRBV18	CASYGDRGTGELFF
14	TRBJ1-6	.	TRBV7-6	CASSLAPGSSPLHF
16	TRBJ2-2	TRBD2	TRBV7-3	CASSRNGLAGTGELFF
15	TRBJ2-3	TRBD1	TRBV5-6	CASSSRQGATDTQYF
15	TRBJ1-2	.	TRBV2	CASSEFANSAPGYTF
14	TRBJ1-2	TRBD1	TRBV24-1	CATSDSGQGDGYTF
14	TRBJ2-3	.	TRBV20-1	CSASKGRITDTQYF
16	TRBJ1-3	.	TRBV13	CASSLDTASSGNTIYF
14	TRBJ1-1	.	TRBV28	CASSSPGRYTEAFF
14	TRBJ1-1	.	TRBV4-1	CASSGMDSDTEAFF
15	TRBJ1-1	.	TRBV5-6	CASSVQETQNTEAFF
11	TRBJ1-3	.	TRBV12-3/TRBV12-4	CASSRGFSIYF
11	TRBJ1-1	.	TRBV5-4	CASIRNTEAFF
13	TRBJ2-3	.	TRBV24-1	CATSDAVANTQYF
12	TRBJ2-2	.	TRBV12-3/TRBV12-4	CASSLFTGELFF
14	TRBJ1-1	TRBD1	TRBV2	CASRDRGRNTEAFF
13	TRBJ1-4	.	TRBV27	CASSLRPHRGLFF
16	TRBJ2-3	TRBD2	TRBV5-1	CASRAGLAGVADTQYF
16	TRBJ2-1	TRBD2	TRBV7-2	CASSLGLAGPYNEQFF
13	TRBJ1-2	.	TRBV25-1	CASSEYGQGGYTF